Listed here are 7 T cell receptor beta chains from one sample, sequenced in a study of blood T cell repertoires in COVID-19. Clones were sequenced by immunoSEQ multiplex PCR, and TCRdb holds only the in-frame ones, with some missing. This sample carries about 260,000 clones, just under 85% of them seen once, and the ten largest clones take around 2%. Source material: peripheral blood. The receptors shown here come from a woman of 80 years or more with acute or convalescent COVID-19.

The chain is built from TRBV11-3 and TRBJ2-7; 9 bases are a match to TRBD1. V was clipped by 6 bases and J by 4 bases; unmatched bases: 4. Germline values: CDR1 SGHNT, CDR2 YENEEA. This CDR3 region has 13 residues. CDR3 sequence reads: CASSSGTGYEQYF. In DNA form, the CDR3 reads TGTGCCAGCAGTTCCGGGACAGGGTACGAGCAGTACTTC. The whole variable domain, filled in from reference TRBV11-3 and TRBJ2-7, reads EAGVVQSPRYKIIEKKQPVAFWCNPISGHNTLYWYLQNLGQGPELLIRYENEEAVDDSQLPKDRFSAERLKGVDSTLKIQPAELGDSAVYLCASSSGTGYEQYFGPGTRLTVT.

This chain connects TRBV5-6 to TRBJ1-2; possible D gene TRBD1, 6 bases. This CDR3 region has 15 residues. V shed 4 bases and J shed 4 bases, with 17 bases lying between them. Looked up from germline, CDR1 is SGHDT and CDR2 is YYEEEE. CDR3 coding DNA: TGTGCCAGCAGCACACCGGGGGGGCGCAGCTATGGCTACACCTTC. This codes for CASSTPGGRSYGYTF.

The genes are TRBV5-4 and TRBJ2-1; 14 bases map to TRBD2. The junction had 7 bases not matched to a gene; V was cut back by 0 bases and J by 8 bases. Germline values: CDR1 SGHNT, CDR2 YYREEE (reference sequence). The length of the CDR3 is 17 residues. The CDR3 is CASSLGGTSGSLDEQFF. The CDR3 DNA reads as TGTGCCAGCAGCTTGGGGGGGACTAGCGGGAGTCTGGATGAGCAGTTCTTC.

V and J are TRBV4-2 and TRBJ2-2; TRBD2 agrees at 9 bases. Germline-derived CDR1 and CDR2 are LGHNA and YNFKEQ. V shed 4 bases, J shed 4 bases, and the junction held 4 bases outside the gene matches. The CDR3 loop spans 15 amino acids. CDR3 sequence (DNA): TGTGCCAGCAGCCCGGGACTAGCTATCACCGGGGAGCTGTTTTTT. This encodes CASSPGLAITGELFF.

Written as DNA, the CDR3 is TGTGCCAGCAGCATTCGGACAGGGGAAGGGGCCGAGCAGTACTTC. This codes for CASSIRTGEGAEQYF. The V gene is TRBV7-8, the J gene TRBJ2-7; the match to TRBD1 covers 9 bases. With 5 bases clipped from V and 6 bases from J, the junction kept 11 bases outside the gene matches. Germline V gene sequence: CDR1 SGHVS, CDR2 FQNEAQ. The CDR3 is 15 amino acids.

This chain uses TRBV9 with TRBJ2-7; 7 nucleotides line up with TRBD1. The CDR3 loop spans 14 amino acids. The germline CDR1 and CDR2 sequences are SGDLS and YYNGEE. After removal of 5 bases from V and 4 bases from J, the junction contained 9 bases not matched to a gene. The CDR3 DNA reads as TGTGCCAGCAGTGAAGACAGGGTGAGGTACGAGCAGTACTTC. It encodes CASSEDRVRYEQYF.

The genes are TRBV5-5 and TRBJ2-1; TRBD2 matches at 11 bases. Trimming at V came to 0 bases and at J to 0 bases, leaving 8 bases not matched to a gene. CDR1 is SGHKS, CDR2 YYEKEE, per germline (reference sequence). There are 19 residues in the CDR3. The CDR3 DNA sequence: TGTGCCAGCAGCTTGGTCGGGCTAGCGGGAGGTTACTCCTACAATGAGCAGTTCTTC. It translates to CASSLVGLAGGYSYNEQFF.